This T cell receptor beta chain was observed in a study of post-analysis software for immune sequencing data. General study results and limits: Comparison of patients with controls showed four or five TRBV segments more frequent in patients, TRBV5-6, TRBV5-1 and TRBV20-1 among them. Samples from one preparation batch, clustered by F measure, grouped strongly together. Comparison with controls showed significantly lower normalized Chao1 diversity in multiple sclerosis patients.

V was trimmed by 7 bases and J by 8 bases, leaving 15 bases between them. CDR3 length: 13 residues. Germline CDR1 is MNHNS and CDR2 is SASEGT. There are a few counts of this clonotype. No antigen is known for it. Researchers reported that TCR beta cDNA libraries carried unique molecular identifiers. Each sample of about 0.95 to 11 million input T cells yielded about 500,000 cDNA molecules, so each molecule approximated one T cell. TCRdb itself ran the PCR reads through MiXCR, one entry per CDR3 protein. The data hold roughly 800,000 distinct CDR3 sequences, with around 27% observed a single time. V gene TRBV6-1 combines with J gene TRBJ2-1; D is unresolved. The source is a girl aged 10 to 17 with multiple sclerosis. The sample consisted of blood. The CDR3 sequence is CASIGLGLDEQFF. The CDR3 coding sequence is TGTGCCAGCATTGGCCTAGGCCTGGATGAGCAGTTCTTC.